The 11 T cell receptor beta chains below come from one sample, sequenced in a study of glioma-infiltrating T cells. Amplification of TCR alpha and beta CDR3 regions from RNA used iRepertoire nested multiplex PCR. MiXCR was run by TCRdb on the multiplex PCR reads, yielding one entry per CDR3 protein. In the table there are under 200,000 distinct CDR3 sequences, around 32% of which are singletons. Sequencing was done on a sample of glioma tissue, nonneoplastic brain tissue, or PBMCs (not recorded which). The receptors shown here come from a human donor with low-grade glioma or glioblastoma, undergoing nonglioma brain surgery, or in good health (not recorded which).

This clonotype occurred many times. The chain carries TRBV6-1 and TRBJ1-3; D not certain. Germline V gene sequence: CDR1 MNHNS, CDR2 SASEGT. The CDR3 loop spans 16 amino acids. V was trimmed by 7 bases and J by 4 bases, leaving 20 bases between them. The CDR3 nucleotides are TGTGCCAGCATTCCCTCTAGGGCAGCTGGAGGAAACACCATATATTTT. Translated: CASIPSRAAGGNTIYF.

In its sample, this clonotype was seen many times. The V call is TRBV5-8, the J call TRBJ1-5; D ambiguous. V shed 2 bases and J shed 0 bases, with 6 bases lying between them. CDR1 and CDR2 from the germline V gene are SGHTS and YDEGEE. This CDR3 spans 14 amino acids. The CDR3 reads CASSFTHSNQPQHF. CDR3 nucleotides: TGTGCCAGCAGCTTTACGCATAGCAATCAGCCCCAGCATTTT.

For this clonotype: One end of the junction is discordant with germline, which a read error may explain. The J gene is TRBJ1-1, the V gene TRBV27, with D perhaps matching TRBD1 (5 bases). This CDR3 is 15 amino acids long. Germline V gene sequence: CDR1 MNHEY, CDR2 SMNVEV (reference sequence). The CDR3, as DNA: TGTGCCAGTAGTTTGGGACCGCATGGGGGCACTGAAGCTTTCTTT. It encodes CASSLGPHGGTEAFF.

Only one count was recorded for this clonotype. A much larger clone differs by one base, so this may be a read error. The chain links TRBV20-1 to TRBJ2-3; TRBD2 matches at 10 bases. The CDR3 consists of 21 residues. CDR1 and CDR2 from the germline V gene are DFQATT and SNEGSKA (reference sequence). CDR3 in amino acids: CNARDWSIPGTSDRMGDTQYF. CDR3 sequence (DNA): TGCAATGCTAGAGATTGGTCCATACCAGGGACTAGCGACAGGATGGGAGATACGCAGTATTTT.

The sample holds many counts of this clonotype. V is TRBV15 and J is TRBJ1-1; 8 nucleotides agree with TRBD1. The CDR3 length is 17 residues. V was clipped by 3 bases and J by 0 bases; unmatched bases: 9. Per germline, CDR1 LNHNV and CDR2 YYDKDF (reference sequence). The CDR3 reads CATSRPGQGFMNTEAFF. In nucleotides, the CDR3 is TGTGCCACCAGCAGGCCAGGACAGGGCTTCATGAACACTGAAGCTTTCTTT. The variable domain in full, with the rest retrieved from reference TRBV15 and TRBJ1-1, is DAMVIQNPRYQVTQFGKPVTLSCSQTLNHNVMYWYQQKSSQAPKLLFHYYDKDFNNEADTPDNFQSRRPNTSFCFLDIRSPGLGDTAMYLCATSRPGQGFMNTEAFFGQGTRLTVV.

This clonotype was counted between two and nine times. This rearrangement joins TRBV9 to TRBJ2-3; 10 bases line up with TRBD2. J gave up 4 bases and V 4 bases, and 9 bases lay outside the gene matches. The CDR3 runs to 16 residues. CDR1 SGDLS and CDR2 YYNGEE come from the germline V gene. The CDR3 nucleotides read TGTGCCAGCAGCAAAACTAGCGGGAACGGGGCAGATACGCAGTATTTT. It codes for CASSKTSGNGADTQYF.

The CDR3 DNA follows: TGCGCCAGCAGCGCCGGGACTTTAGAGACCCAGTACTTC. Translated, it gives CASSAGTLETQYF. The chain recombines TRBV4-1 with TRBJ2-5, with D possibly being TRBD2 (6 bases). This CDR3 contains 13 residues. Germline V gene lookup returns CDR1 MGHRA and CDR2 YSYEKL. V lost 5 bases and J 4 bases, leaving 11 bases between the germline ends.

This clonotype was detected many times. As DNA, the CDR3 is TGCAGCGTTGTCCCTAACACTGAAGCTTTCTTT. Its protein product is CSVVPNTEAFF. The V call is TRBV29-1, the J call TRBJ1-1; D is uncertain. V was trimmed by 4 bases and J by 2 bases, leaving 5 bases between them. Per the germline V gene, CDR1 is SQVTM and CDR2 is ANQGSEA. The CDR3 extends over 11 amino acids. Looking up the rest from reference TRBV29-1 and TRBJ1-1 gives the full variable domain: SAVISQKPSRDICQRGTSLTIQCQVDSQVTMMFWYRQQPGQSLTLIATANQGSEATYESGFVIDKFPISRPNLTFSTLTVSNMSPEDSSIYLCSVVPNTEAFFGQGTRLTVV.

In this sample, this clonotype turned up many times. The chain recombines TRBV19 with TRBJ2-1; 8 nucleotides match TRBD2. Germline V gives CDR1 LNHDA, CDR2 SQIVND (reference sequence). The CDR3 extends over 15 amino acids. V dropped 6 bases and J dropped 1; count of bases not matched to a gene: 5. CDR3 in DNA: TGTGCCAGTAGCAGATCTAGCGGGTCCTACAATGAGCAGTTCTTC. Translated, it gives CASSRSSGSYNEQFF.

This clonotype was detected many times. The CDR3 nucleotides read TGTGCCAGCAGTATAGTGAACACCGGGGAGCTGTTTTTT. Amino acid sequence: CASSIVNTGELFF. The chain recombines TRBV6-2 or TRBV6-3 with TRBJ2-2; D is undetermined. V was trimmed by 5 bases and J by 1 base, leaving 5 bases between them. In germline, CDR1 is MNHEY, CDR2 SVGEGT. The CDR3 contains 13 residues.

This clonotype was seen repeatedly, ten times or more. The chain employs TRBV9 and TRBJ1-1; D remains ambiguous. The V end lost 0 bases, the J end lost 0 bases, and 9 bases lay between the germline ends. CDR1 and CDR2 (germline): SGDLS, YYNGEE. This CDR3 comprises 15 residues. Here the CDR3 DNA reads TGTGCCAGCAGCGTAGGCTCGCAGCTGAACACTGAAGCTTTCTTT. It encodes CASSVGSQLNTEAFF.